The rows below give T cell receptor beta chains drawn from one sample of a study of T-cell memory formation after mild COVID-19. TCRdb reanalysed the 5' RACE reads using MiXCR and keeps one entry per CDR3 protein. The table lists about 260,000 distinct CDR3 sequences, around 16% of them singletons. Specimen: PBMCs or a T cell subset sorted from them (not recorded which). The receptors were sampled from a man between 18 and 35 years old who had mild COVID-19 (a few samples of this study predate the infection). Cell type and time point are not known. The CDR3 runs from the conserved cysteine through the conserved F or W. A D gene is named only where the DNA matches it firmly. Rows give clone size only sometimes, using once, few, many, or a class for an expanded clone.

.	.	TRBV7-8	TRBJ2-3	TGTGCCAGCACCCCAGGGGCAGATACGCAGTATTTT	CASTPGADTQYF
.	few	TRBV7-3	TRBJ2-5	TGTGCCAGCAGCTTTCAGGGTTCCCGGGAGACCCAGTACTTC	CASSFQGSRETQYF
TRBD1	few	TRBV5-5	TRBJ1-1	TGTGCCAGCAGCATCGGGACAGACTTTCGAGCTTTCTTT	CASSIGTDFRAFF
.	few	TRBV5-1	TRBJ2-2	TGCGCCAGCAGCTTGGCTTCGGGAAGGCCCACCGGGGAGCTGTTTTTT	CASSLASGRPTGELFF
.	many	TRBV6-4	TRBJ2-2	TGTGCCAGCAGTGTACAGGCAGGGAACACCGGGGAGCTGTTTTTT	CASSVQAGNTGELFF
.	.	TRBV28	TRBJ1-2	TGTGCCAGCAGGGCAACCGGGGAGGGCTATGGCTACACCTTC	CASRATGEGYGYTF
.	many	TRBV7-8	TRBJ2-2	TGTGCCAGCAGCTTAGGAGGCGGGGTGGGCACCGGGGAGCTGTTTTTT	CASSLGGGVGTGELFF
.	.	TRBV5-1	TRBJ2-3	TGCGCCAGCAGCAGCGAGGTCGCAGATACGCAGTATTTT	CASSSEVADTQYF
TRBD1	.	TRBV4-1	TRBJ1-2	TGCGCCAGCAGCTTCCGGGACAGGGTATCGGGTGGCTACACCTTC	CASSFRDRVSGGYTF
.	.	TRBV2	TRBJ1-2	TGTGCCAGCAGTGAAGTGGTGGCTAACTATGGCTACACCTTC	CASSEVVANYGYTF
.	.	TRBV5-1	TRBJ2-1	TGCGCCAGCAGCTTTTTGGGTTCGACAGCAGACAATGAGCAGTTCTTC	CASSFLGSTADNEQFF
.	once	TRBV5-1	TRBJ2-1	TGCGCCAGCACCACATCACCGAGGAGGAGCAATGAGCAGTTCTTC	CASTTSPRRSNEQFF
.	.	TRBV19	TRBJ2-7	TGTGCCAGTAGTATAGAGAAGGGGATCGGCTACGAGCAGTACTTC	CASSIEKGIGYEQYF
TRBD2	many	TRBV12-3/TRBV12-4	TRBJ2-4	TGTGCCAGCAGCATAACTAGCGGGGGGTACAAAAACATTCAGTACTTC	CASSITSGGYKNIQYF
.	few	TRBV7-6	TRBJ2-7	TGTGCCAGCAGCTTAGAACGGGGACGGGGTGATTCCTACGAGCAGTACTTC	CASSLERGRGDSYEQYF
TRBD2	few	TRBV9	TRBJ2-1	TGTGCCAGCAGCGTAGAACTAGCGGGGGGCTATGAGCAGTTCTTC	CASSVELAGGYEQFF
.	.	TRBV9	TRBJ1-3	TGTGCCAGCAGCTGGACAGTTGGAAACACCATATATTTT	CASSWTVGNTIYF
.	few	TRBV6-6	TRBJ1-2	TGTGCCAGCACGGTGGGCACTAACTATGGCTACACCTTC	CASTVGTNYGYTF
.	.	TRBV5-4	TRBJ1-1	TGTGCCAGCAGCTTCAGGGCGGACCAAGCTTTCTTT	CASSFRADQAFF
.	.	TRBV12-3/TRBV12-4	TRBJ1-2	TGTGCCAGCTCAAAAGGACAGAATGGGGGCTACACCTTC	CASSKGQNGGYTF
.	.	TRBV6-2/TRBV6-3	TRBJ2-5	TGTGCCAGCTGCTCGGGGCTGGGAGAGACCCAGTACTTC	CASCSGLGETQYF
.	.	TRBV6-5	TRBJ2-1	TGTGCCAGCAGCCCTATTCTCCGCTCCTACAATGAGCAGTTCTTC	CASSPILRSYNEQFF
.	few	TRBV18	TRBJ1-3	TGTGCCAGCTCCCAGGACCTCTCTGGAAACACCATATATTTT	CASSQDLSGNTIYF
TRBD1	many	TRBV12-3/TRBV12-4	TRBJ2-1	TGTGCCAGCAGTTTAAGGGACAGACCCTACAATGAGCAGTTCTTC	CASSLRDRPYNEQFF
.	.	TRBV15	TRBJ1-1	TGTGCCACCAGCAGAGCCCTATACAATCAGAACACTGAAGCTTTCTTT	CATSRALYNQNTEAFF
TRBD2	.	TRBV5-4	TRBJ2-2	TGTGCCAGCAGCCTGGGAGCGGGGGGACCCACCGGGGAGCTGTTTTTT	CASSLGAGGPTGELFF
TRBD2	.	TRBV27	TRBJ2-3	TGTGCCAGCAGTTCGGGGGGGGGCACAGATACGCAGTATTTT	CASSSGGGTDTQYF
TRBD2	.	TRBV6-6	TRBJ2-3	TGTGCCAGCAGCCGACTAGCGGGGGGAGGAGATACGCAGTATTTT	CASSRLAGGGDTQYF
TRBD1	few	TRBV7-2	TRBJ1-4	TGTGCCAGCAGGGCCGACAGGGAATCTGAAAAACTGTTTTTT	CASRADRESEKLFF
TRBD1	.	TRBV18	TRBJ1-2	TGTGCCAGCTCACCGGACAGGGCCCTCTATGGCTACACCTTC	CASSPDRALYGYTF
.	.	TRBV20-1	TRBJ2-1	TGCAGTGCTTTAGATCCCTCGGGGCCAAGCTCCTACAATGAGCAGTTCTTC	CSALDPSGPSSYNEQFF
.	.	TRBV4-1	TRBJ2-7	TGCGCCAGCAGCCAACAAGCCGTCGGGATTAGCCCCGAGCAGTACTTC	CASSQQAVGISPEQYF
TRBD2	few	TRBV6-2/TRBV6-3	TRBJ2-7	TGTGCCAGCAGTTCGGCTAGCGGGGGCTTTAGCTCCTACGAGCAGTACTTC	CASSSASGGFSSYEQYF
.	few	TRBV24-1	TRBJ1-5	TGTGCCACCAGTGCCGCGGGGGGAGGGAACAATCAGCCCCAGCATTTT	CATSAAGGGNNQPQHF
TRBD1	.	TRBV29-1	TRBJ2-7	TGCAGCGTTGAAGACGACAGGGGCGAGCAGTACTTC	CSVEDDRGEQYF
.	.	TRBV5-1	TRBJ1-6	TGCGCCAGCAGCTTGGTACAGGGAGCGGGTTCACCCCTCCACTTT	CASSLVQGAGSPLHF
TRBD1	.	TRBV7-9	TRBJ2-5	TGTGCCAGCAGCTTGTGGGGACAGCAAGAGACCCAGTACTTC	CASSLWGQQETQYF
TRBD2	.	TRBV12-3/TRBV12-4	TRBJ2-1	TGTGCCAGCACCACCCGGACTAGCGGGGACGATGAGCAGTTCTTC	CASTTRTSGDDEQFF
.	.	TRBV4-1	TRBJ2-3	TGCGCCAGCAACGATAGAGAAGATACGCAGTATTTT	CASNDREDTQYF
.	few	TRBV19	TRBJ2-3	TGTGCCAGTAGTATGCTAGCAGATACGCAGTATTTT	CASSMLADTQYF
TRBD1	.	TRBV18	TRBJ2-5	TGTGCCAGCTCACCACAGGGGGCGAGACAGACCCAGTACTTC	CASSPQGARQTQYF
TRBD1	few	TRBV10-3	TRBJ1-5	TGTGCCACGTCAGGGGGGTTTTCGGCTCAGCCCCAGCATTTT	CATSGGFSAQPQHF
.	few	TRBV4-2	TRBJ2-2	TGTGCCAGCAGCCCCAGTAGGGGGGAGAGCACCGGGGAGCTGTTTTTT	CASSPSRGESTGELFF
TRBD1	few	TRBV4-1	TRBJ1-2	TGCGCCAGCAGCCAGCGGACAGGGGGAAACTATGGCTACACCTTC	CASSQRTGGNYGYTF
TRBD2	.	TRBV6-2/TRBV6-3	TRBJ2-4	TGTGCCAGCAGCCCCCTTCCGGGACTAGTCTACTTC	CASSPLPGLVYF
.	.	TRBV6-5	TRBJ1-1	TGTGCCACATACAGGGCTACGAACACTGAAGCTTTCTTT	CATYRATNTEAFF
.	.	TRBV5-1	TRBJ1-1	TGCGCCAGCAGCTTGGTACAGCACATGAACACTGAAGCTTTCTTT	CASSLVQHMNTEAFF
.	few	TRBV4-3	TRBJ1-2	TGCGCCAGCAGCCAAGATGTGGCTGACAGCCGCTACACCTTC	CASSQDVADSRYTF
.	.	TRBV30	TRBJ2-7	TGTGCCTGGAGTCAGGACGGGCCCTACGAGCAGTACTTC	CAWSQDGPYEQYF